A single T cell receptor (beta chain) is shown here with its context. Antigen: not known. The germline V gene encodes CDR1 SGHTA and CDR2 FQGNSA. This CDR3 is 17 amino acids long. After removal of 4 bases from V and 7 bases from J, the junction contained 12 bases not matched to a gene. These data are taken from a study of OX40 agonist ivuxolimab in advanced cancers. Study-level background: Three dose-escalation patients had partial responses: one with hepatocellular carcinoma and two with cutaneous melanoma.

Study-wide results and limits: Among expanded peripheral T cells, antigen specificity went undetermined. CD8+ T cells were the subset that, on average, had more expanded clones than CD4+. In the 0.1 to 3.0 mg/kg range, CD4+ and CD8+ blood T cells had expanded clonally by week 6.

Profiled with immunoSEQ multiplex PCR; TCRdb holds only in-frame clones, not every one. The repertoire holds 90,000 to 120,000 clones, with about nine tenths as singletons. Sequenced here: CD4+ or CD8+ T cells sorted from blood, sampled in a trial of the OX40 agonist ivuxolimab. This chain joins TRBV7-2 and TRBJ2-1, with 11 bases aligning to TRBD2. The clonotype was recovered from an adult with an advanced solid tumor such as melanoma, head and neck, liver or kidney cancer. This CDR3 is CASSWGAGLAVGNEQFF. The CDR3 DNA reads TGTGCCAGCAGCTGGGGGGCGGGACTAGCGGTGGGGAATGAGCAGTTCTTC.